The 17 T cell receptor beta chains reported below all come from one sample, sequenced in a study of OX40 agonist ivuxolimab in advanced cancers. Measured with immunoSEQ multiplex PCR; TCRdb has only the in-frame clones, and not every one. The repertoire includes roughly 54,000 clones, approximately 90% of them detected once, and around 1.5% sits in the top ten. The source was CD4+ or CD8+ T cells sorted from blood, collected in a trial of the OX40 agonist ivuxolimab. Receptors originate from an adult with an advanced solid tumor such as melanoma, head and neck, liver or kidney cancer.

The chain employs TRBV30 and TRBJ2-3; D is uncertain. V lost 0 bases and J lost 1, with 8 bases in between. The CDR3 consists of 14 residues. The germline V gene encodes CDR1 GTSNPN and CDR2 SVGIG (reference sequence). CDR3 DNA sequence: TGTGCCTGGAGTGTGGGCGGCCGCACAGATACGCAGTATTTT. This gives the protein CAWSVGGRTDTQYF.

This clone was detected only once. The chain couples TRBV30 to TRBJ1-5; TRBD1 might be the D (6 bases). Germline loops: CDR1 GTSNPN, CDR2 SVGIG (reference sequence). Trimming left V 2 bases short and J 1 base short, with 12 bases between. The CDR3 is made up of 15 amino acids. The CDR3 is CAWSQSGASNQPQHF. DNA for the CDR3: TGTGCCTGGAGTCAGTCGGGGGCGAGCAATCAGCCCCAGCATTTT.

This clone occurred once. The sample carries other DNA sequences with the same CDR3. The chain couples TRBV11-2 to TRBJ2-3, with D hard to call. Trimming left V 0 bases short and J 6 bases short, with 4 bases between. Germline V CDR1 and CDR2: SGHAT, FQNNGV. CDR3 length: 12 residues. The CDR3 loop reads CASSLDGDTQYF. For the CDR3, the DNA is TGTGCCAGCAGCTTAGATGGGGATACGCAGTATTTT.

V is TRBV30 and J is TRBJ2-3, with D maybe TRBD2 (5 bases). V dropped 3 bases and J dropped 2 bases, with 12 bases sitting between them. This CDR3 has 14 residues. Germline V gives CDR1 GTSNPN, CDR2 SVGIG (reference sequence). The CDR3 DNA is TGTGCCTGGAGCAAACTAGGGAACACAGATACGCAGTATTTT. This gives the protein CAWSKLGNTDTQYF.

V and J are TRBV2 and TRBJ2-7; 10 nucleotides match TRBD2. The CDR3 is 15 amino acids. In germline, CDR1 is SNHLY, CDR2 FYNNEI. Trimming at V came to 6 bases and at J to 4 bases, leaving 9 bases not matched to a gene. As DNA, the CDR3 is TGTGCCAGCAGGCGGACTAGCGGTTTACAGTACGAGCAGTACTTC. Its protein is CASRRTSGLQYEQYF.

The CDR3 nucleotides are TGTGCCACCAAAGCCGGGCGGGGGGCTCCCTCCACAGATACGCAGTATTTT. Residues: CATKAGRGAPSTDTQYF. This chain links TRBV10-3 with TRBJ2-3; 8 bases align to TRBD2. This CDR3 has 17 residues. CDR1 ENHRY and CDR2 SYGVKD come from the germline V gene. The V segment lost 10 bases and the J segment 2 bases; nucleotides outside the gene matches: 17.

The chain recombines TRBV19 with TRBJ2-1, with TRBD2 matching 7 bases. CDR3 length: 15 amino acids. V dropped 1 base and J dropped 4; count of bases not matched to a gene: 4. Looked up from germline, CDR1 is LNHDA and CDR2 is SQIVND (reference sequence). CDR3: CASSIGRGVYNEQFF. Here the CDR3 DNA reads TGTGCCAGTAGTATAGGCCGGGGGGTTTACAATGAGCAGTTCTTC.

The rearrangement joins TRBV30 to TRBJ2-2; D possibly uses TRBD1 or TRBD2 (5 bases each). CDR1 and CDR2 (germline): GTSNPN, SVGIG (reference sequence). Trimming cost V 5 bases and J 3 bases, with 13 bases left between them. The CDR3 runs 14 residues. In DNA, the CDR3 is TGTGCCTGGGCCGGGACGGCGGACACCGGGGAGCTGTTTTTT. It specifies CAWAGTADTGELFF.

The rearrangement links TRBV6-1 to TRBJ1-1; 7 positions agree with TRBD1. Germline V gene sequence: CDR1 MNHNS, CDR2 SASEGT. The junction had 9 bases not matched to a gene; V was cut back by 6 bases and J by 5 bases. The CDR3 extends over 14 amino acids. This CDR3 reads CASRRDRVGTEAFF. The DNA of the CDR3 is TGTGCCAGCAGACGAGACAGGGTGGGTACTGAAGCTTTCTTT.

The chain carries TRBV5-4 and TRBJ2-7; 7 nucleotides agree with TRBD1. This CDR3 is built from 14 residues. Trimming took 5 bases from V and 2 from J; bases not matched to a gene: 7. Germline V gene lookup returns CDR1 SGHNT and CDR2 YYREEE (reference sequence). The CDR3 here is CASRTGTDPYEQYF. The CDR3 nucleotides read TGTGCCAGCAGAACCGGGACAGATCCCTACGAGCAGTACTTC.

The chain has TRBV5-1 and TRBJ2-2; TRBD1 matches at 8 bases. The CDR3 length is 15 residues. Germline CDR1 and CDR2: SGHRS and YFSETQ. V trimming: 4 bases; J trimming: 8 bases; junction bases outside the gene matches: 10. CDR3 in DNA: TGCGCCAGCAGCGACCGGGACAGGCTTGAGGGGGAGCTGTTTTTT. Translation: CASSDRDRLEGELFF.

This rearrangement joins TRBV14 to TRBJ2-5; no clear D gene. This CDR3 spans 15 amino acids. V shed 3 bases and J shed 4 bases, with 15 bases lying between them. Germline assignment: CDR1 SGHDN and CDR2 FVKESK. The CDR3 here is CASSHRRARGETQYF. CDR3 bases: TGTGCCAGCAGCCATAGAAGGGCACGCGGAGAGACCCAGTACTTC.

The rearrangement links TRBV19 to TRBJ2-3; D is perhaps TRBD1 (5 bases). This CDR3 comprises 13 residues. CDR1 is LNHDA, CDR2 SQIVND, per germline (reference sequence). V lost 5 bases and J lost 14, with 20 bases in between. For the CDR3, the DNA is TGTGCCAGTAGTCTCCTTGGGGCAGCTTGGGCGTATTTT. Translation: CASSLLGAAWAYF.

V gene TRBV5-1 combines with J gene TRBJ2-1; perhaps D is TRBD1 or TRBD2 (5 bases each). The CDR3 runs to 15 residues. The V gene's germline CDR1 is SGHRS and CDR2 YFSETQ. V dropped 0 bases and J dropped 7 bases, with 14 bases sitting between them. As DNA, the CDR3 is TGCGCCAGCAGCTTGGTGAGGGGCGCAGAAAATGAGCAGTTCTTC. This encodes CASSLVRGAENEQFF.

The chain couples TRBV10-3 to TRBJ1-2, with D perhaps matching TRBD1 (5 bases). The length of the CDR3 is 16 residues. V dropped 0 bases and J dropped 1 base, with 12 bases sitting between them. Germline V gives CDR1 ENHRY, CDR2 SYGVKD. The CDR3 DNA reads as TGTGCCATCAGTGAGTCGGAGGGTAGGGGTAACTATGGCTACACCTTC. Encoded protein: CAISESEGRGNYGYTF.

The rearrangement uses TRBV18 and TRBJ1-5; possible D gene TRBD1, 5 bases. Germline assignment: CDR1 KGHSH and CDR2 LQKENI. The CDR3 spans 15 residues. Deletions cut 1 base from V and 6 bases from J, with 13 bases between. For the CDR3, the DNA is TGTGCCAGCTCACCACAAGGGGAGCGAGGTCAGCCCCAGCATTTT. As protein: CASSPQGERGQPQHF.

CDR3 loop: CAWSVYNRAFGELFF. CDR3 bases: TGTGCCTGGAGTGTATATAACAGGGCATTTGGGGAGCTGTTTTTT. The chain combines TRBV30 with TRBJ2-2, with a weak D call TRBD1 (6 bases). The CDR3 covers 15 residues. Trimming removed 0 bases at V and 8 bases at J, with 16 bases between. From germline, CDR1 is GTSNPN and CDR2 SVGIG (reference sequence).